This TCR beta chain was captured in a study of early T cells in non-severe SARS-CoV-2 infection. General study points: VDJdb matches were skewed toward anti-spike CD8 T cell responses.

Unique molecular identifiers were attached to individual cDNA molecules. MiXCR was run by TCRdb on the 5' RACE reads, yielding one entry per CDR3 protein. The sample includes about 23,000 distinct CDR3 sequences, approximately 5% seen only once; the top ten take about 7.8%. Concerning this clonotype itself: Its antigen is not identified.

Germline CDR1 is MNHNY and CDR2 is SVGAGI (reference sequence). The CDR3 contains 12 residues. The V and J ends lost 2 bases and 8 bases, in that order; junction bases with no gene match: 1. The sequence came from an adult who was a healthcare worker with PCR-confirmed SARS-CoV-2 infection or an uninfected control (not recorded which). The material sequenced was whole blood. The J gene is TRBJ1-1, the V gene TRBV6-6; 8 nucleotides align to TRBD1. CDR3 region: CASSYGQGEAFF. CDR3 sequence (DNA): TGTGCCAGCAGTTACGGACAGGGAGAAGCTTTCTTT.